This is a list of T cell receptor beta chains from one sample in a study of early T cells in non-severe SARS-CoV-2 infection. Using its own MiXCR run on the 5' RACE reads, TCRdb lists one record per CDR3 protein. The table shows roughly 86,000 distinct CDR3 sequences, with roughly 14% occurring only once. The sample taken for sequencing was whole blood. The receptors derive from an adult who was a healthcare worker with PCR-confirmed SARS-CoV-2 infection or an uninfected control (not recorded which). Each CDR3 is given with its conserved first and last residue. A D gene is named only where the DNA matches it firmly. The size field is filled for only some rows; it gives once, few, many or a size class.

>TRBJ2-5|18|TRBV7-6|NA|TRBD2
CASSLAGGASGGQETQYF
TGTGCCAGCAGCTTAGCCGGGGGAGCTAGCGGGGGACAAGAGACCCAGTACTTC
>TRBJ2-5|14|TRBV3-1|NA|TRBD2
CASSRLAGQETQYF
TGTGCCAGCAGCCGACTAGCGGGGCAAGAGACCCAGTACTTC
>TRBJ1-6|15|TRBV7-3|many|TRBD1
CASSSSTGENSPLHF
TGTGCCAGCAGCTCGTCGACAGGGGAGAATTCACCCCTCCACTTT
>TRBJ2-5|15|TRBV19|NA|TRBD2
CASSRSGGAGETQYF
TGTGCCAGTAGTCGGAGCGGGGGGGCCGGAGAGACCCAGTACTTC
>TRBJ2-3|15|TRBV7-9|few|TRBD2
CASRSRGVYTDTQYF
TGTGCCAGCAGGTCTCGGGGGGTCTACACAGATACGCAGTATTTT
>TRBJ1-1|13|TRBV9|NA|NA
CASSVAQSTEAFF
TGTGCCAGCAGCGTAGCACAGAGCACTGAAGCTTTCTTT
>TRBJ1-1|14|TRBV5-5|NA|NA
CASSSQGTNTEAFF
TGTGCCAGCAGCTCACAGGGTACCAACACTGAAGCTTTCTTT
>TRBJ2-5|15|TRBV4-2|NA|NA
CASSQDVASQETQYF
TGTGCCAGCAGCCAAGATGTCGCTTCCCAAGAGACCCAGTACTTC
>TRBJ1-4|16|TRBV11-2|NA|NA
CASSLEVAAPNEKLFF
TGTGCCAGCAGCTTAGAGGTCGCGGCTCCTAATGAAAAACTGTTTTTT
>TRBJ1-1|17|TRBV3-1|few|NA
CASSPQTRVRGRTEAFF
TGTGCCAGCAGCCCCCAGACAAGGGTTCGGGGGAGGACTGAAGCTTTCTTT
>TRBJ2-5|16|TRBV23-1|NA|NA
CASSQTCGTEKETQYF
TGCGCCAGCAGTCAAACGTGCGGGACGGAAAAAGAGACCCAGTACTTC
>TRBJ2-3|14|TRBV18|few|NA
CASSPPGTADTQYF
TGTGCCAGCTCACCACCGGGAACTGCGGATACGCAGTATTTT
>TRBJ1-5|14|TRBV6-6|NA|TRBD1
CASRQGFRDQPQHF
TGTGCCAGCAGACAGGGGTTTAGGGATCAGCCCCAGCATTTT
>TRBJ2-3|17|TRBV2|NA|TRBD1
CASSEAVRGPLSGTQYF
TGTGCCAGCAGTGAAGCGGTGAGGGGGCCTCTGAGCGGTACGCAGTATTTT
>TRBJ2-3|15|TRBV6-5|NA|TRBD1
CASRGTAASTDTQYF
TGTGCCAGCAGAGGGACAGCAGCTAGCACAGATACGCAGTATTTT
>TRBJ2-5|15|TRBV6-1|NA|TRBD2
CASSEASGGQETQYF
TGTGCCAGCAGTGAAGCGAGCGGGGGTCAAGAGACCCAGTACTTC
>TRBJ2-5|14|TRBV4-2|few|NA
CASSQGQAQGTQYF
TGTGCCAGCAGCCAAGGACAGGCCCAAGGGACCCAGTACTTC
>TRBJ2-5|13|TRBV29-1|many|NA
CSVDRTSQETQYF
TGCAGCGTTGATAGGACAAGCCAAGAGACCCAGTACTTC
>TRBJ1-1|12|TRBV4-1|NA|TRBD1
CASSQGQGRAFF
TGCGCCAGCAGCCAAGGACAGGGTCGGGCTTTCTTT
>TRBJ2-4|18|TRBV7-7|NA|NA
CASSLARGTPLAKNIQYF
TGTGCCAGCAGCTTAGCGAGGGGGACGCCCTTAGCCAAAAACATTCAGTACTTC
>TRBJ1-1|17|TRBV18|NA|TRBD1
CASSPPSGQSPNTEAFF
TGTGCCAGCTCACCACCGTCGGGACAGTCGCCGAACACTGAAGCTTTCTTT
>TRBJ2-2|13|TRBV5-1|many|NA
CASSLQGAGELFF
TGCGCCAGCAGCTTACAGGGAGCGGGGGAGCTGTTTTTT
>TRBJ1-3|16|TRBV18|few|NA
CASSPVDLGSGNTIYF
TGTGCCAGCTCACCAGTAGACTTGGGCTCTGGAAACACCATATATTTT
>TRBJ1-4|13|TRBV20-1|many|NA
CSPPTVPGEKLFF
TGCAGTCCTCCGACGGTCCCAGGTGAAAAACTGTTTTTT
>TRBJ2-3|17|TRBV10-2|many|TRBD1
CASTPIRETGVTDTQYF
TGCGCCAGCACCCCGATTAGAGAGACAGGGGTGACAGATACGCAGTATTTT
>TRBJ1-3|14|TRBV10-1|many|NA
CASSGTASGNTIYF
TGCGCCAGCAGTGGGACAGCCTCTGGAAACACCATATATTTT
>TRBJ2-1|11|TRBV21-1|many|NA
CASRAHHEQFF
TGTGCCAGCCGGGCCCACCATGAGCAGTTCTTC
>TRBJ2-1|17|TRBV7-3|many|TRBD2
CASSLNPSGGAYNEQFF
TGTGCCAGCAGCTTAAACCCAAGCGGGGGGGCCTACAATGAGCAGTTCTTC
>TRBJ2-1|17|TRBV9|few|TRBD2
CASSTRTSGGNNNEQFF
TGTGCCAGCAGCACCCGGACTAGCGGGGGCAACAACAATGAGCAGTTCTTC
>TRBJ1-4|12|TRBV29-1|few|NA
CSVDGGTEKLFF
TGCAGCGTTGACGGGGGGACTGAAAAACTGTTTTTT
>TRBJ1-2|14|TRBV5-1|NA|TRBD1
CASSIGQGVYGYTF
TGCGCCAGCAGCATCGGACAGGGGGTCTATGGCTACACCTTC
>TRBJ2-2|19|TRBV27|few|TRBD2
CASSPATGLAGEDTGELFF
TGTGCCAGCAGCCCGGCGACAGGACTAGCGGGGGAGGACACCGGGGAGCTGTTTTTT
>TRBJ2-3|15|TRBV28|few|NA
CASSLGAFSTDTQYF
TGTGCCAGCAGTTTAGGTGCATTTAGCACAGATACGCAGTATTTT
>TRBJ2-4|15|TRBV7-2|NA|NA
CASSLVWGGQNIQYF
TGTGCCAGCAGCTTAGTATGGGGGGGCCAAAACATTCAGTACTTC
>TRBJ1-2|13|TRBV10-1|NA|NA
CATAGTIGGGYTF
TGCGCCACCGCGGGGACCATAGGCGGCGGCTACACCTTC
>TRBJ2-3|16|TRBV7-8|NA|NA
CASSLSSLSSTDTQYF
TGTGCCAGCAGCTTAAGTTCCTTATCTAGCACAGATACGCAGTATTTT
>TRBJ1-1|15|TRBV13|NA|NA
CASSGVVQMNTEAFF
TGTGCCAGCAGCGGGGTAGTACAGATGAACACTGAAGCTTTCTTT
>TRBJ2-2|15|TRBV12-3/TRBV12-4|many|NA
CASRPWRKNTGELFF
TGTGCCAGCAGGCCTTGGAGGAAGAACACCGGGGAGCTGTTTTTT
>TRBJ1-2|13|TRBV6-5|NA|NA
CASRGQPNYGYTF
TGTGCCAGCAGAGGACAGCCAAACTATGGCTACACCTTC
>TRBJ2-5|15|TRBV24-1|many|TRBD1
CATSDGTGGKETQYF
TGTGCCACCAGTGATGGGACAGGGGGCAAGGAGACCCAGTACTTC
>TRBJ2-1|13|TRBV4-2|few|NA
CASSQGGLGEQFF
TGTGCCAGCAGCCAAGGTGGGTTAGGCGAGCAGTTCTTC
>TRBJ1-1|14|TRBV28|NA|NA
CASIDYWVNTEAFF
TGTGCCAGCATTGATTATTGGGTAAACACTGAAGCTTTCTTT